Shown below are 21 T cell receptor beta chains from a single sample sequenced in a study of shared clonotypes between healthy human individuals. The data were produced by immunoSEQ multiplex PCR, yet TCRdb's version contains in-frame clones alone and is incomplete. The table shows hundreds of thousands of clones, with almost 97% occurring only once. Sequenced: naive CD4+ T cells sorted from blood. Subset in this sample: CD45RA+ positively selected. These receptor sequences come from a woman in her twenties or thirties in good health.

CDR3 nucleotide sequence: TGTGCCAGCAGCCTGCATCTCGGGGAGGGCCGGCCAGCTTTCTTT. Its protein is CASSLHLGEGRPAFF. This chain connects TRBV7-8 to TRBJ1-1; D not resolved. Germline V CDR1 and CDR2: SGHVS, FQNEAQ. Deletions cut 5 bases from V and 10 bases from J, with 23 bases between. CDR3 size: 15 residues. The whole variable domain, filled in from reference TRBV7-8 and TRBJ1-1, reads GAGVSQSPRYKVAKRGQDVALRCDPISGHVSLFWYQQALGQGPEFLTYFQNEAQLDKSGLPSDRFFAERPEGSVSTLKIQRTQQEDSAVYLCASSLHLGEGRPAFFGQGTRLTVV.

Worth noting for this clone: At one boundary the junction diverges from the germline segment, which might be a read error. Other DNA variants within this sample encode the same CDR3. This chain links TRBV30 with TRBJ1-5; D is perhaps TRBD1 (5 bases). Per the germline V gene, CDR1 is GTSNPN and CDR2 is SVGIG (reference sequence). The CDR3 totals 13 residues. Here the CDR3 DNA reads TGTGCCTGGAGTGTTAGGGGTGATCAACCCCAGCATTTT. Its translation is CAWSVRGDQPQHF.

The rearrangement links TRBV7-8 to TRBJ1-5, with a tentative D call TRBD1 (5 bases). Germline CDR1 reads SGHVS; CDR2 reads FQNEAQ. The CDR3 totals 18 residues. Trimming cost V 2 bases and J 0 bases, with 17 bases left between them. CDR3 amino acids: CASSLSRAPLHSNQPQHF. The CDR3 nucleotides are TGTGCCAGCAGCTTATCCAGGGCCCCACTCCATAGCAATCAGCCCCAGCATTTT.

The J gene is TRBJ1-2, the V gene TRBV19; D is perhaps TRBD1 (6 bases). Germline V gene data show CDR1 as LNHDA and CDR2 as SQIVND (reference sequence). V lost 5 bases and J lost 4, with 14 bases in between. The CDR3 contains 14 residues. The CDR3 sequence is CASSGGGWSYGYTF. The CDR3 bases are TGTGCCAGTAGTGGCGGGGGCTGGAGCTATGGCTACACCTTC.

The V and J genes are TRBV23-1 and TRBJ2-5, with 7 bases matching TRBD1. Matching the DNA end better, TRBJ2-7 makes the J call doubtful. TRBV23-1 has ORF status, its function being uncertain. This CDR3 comprises 17 residues. The DNA of the CDR3 is TGCGCCAGCAGTCACGCATTCCGGGACAGCAAATCCTACGAGCAGTACTTC. The encoded protein is CASSHAFRDSKSYEQYF.

This clone is a singleton in its sample. V is TRBV28 and J is TRBJ1-1; 7 bases match TRBD1. Trimming removed 4 bases from V and 8 bases from J; junction bases left unmatched: 10. The V gene's germline CDR1 is MDHEN and CDR2 SYDVKM. The CDR3 has 14 residues. CDR3: CASSSAQGSLEAFF. The CDR3 bases are TGTGCCAGCAGTTCTGCACAGGGGTCGTTGGAAGCTTTCTTT.

The chain has TRBV7-9 and TRBJ2-1; 10 nucleotides line up with TRBD2. The V gene's germline CDR1 is SEHNR and CDR2 FQNEAQ (reference sequence). The CDR3 covers 16 residues. The trim removed 0 bases at V and 4 bases at J, leaving 3 bases unmatched. The CDR3 DNA sequence: TGTGCCAGCAGCTTAGCCGGGACTAGCGATTACAATGAGCAGTTCTTC. Translation: CASSLAGTSDYNEQFF. Full variable domain (remainder filled in from reference TRBV7-9 and TRBJ2-1): DTGVSQNPRHKITKRGQNVTFRCDPISEHNRLYWYRQTLGQGPEFLTYFQNEAQLEKSRLLSDRFSAERPKGSFSTLEIQRTEQGDSAMYLCASSLAGTSDYNEQFFGPGTRLTVL.

This chain connects TRBV9 to TRBJ2-7; 7 bases fit TRBD2. This CDR3 has 15 residues. Germline V gene data show CDR1 as SGDLS and CDR2 as YYNGEE. Trimming removed 4 bases from V and 2 bases from J; junction bases left unmatched: 9. CDR3 DNA sequence: TGTGCCAGCAGCCCCGAGGTGGGAGGGGCCTACGAGCAGTACTTC. Protein sequence: CASSPEVGGAYEQYF. Full variable domain (remainder filled in from reference TRBV9 and TRBJ2-7): DSGVTQTPKHLITATGQRVTLRCSPRSGDLSVYWYQQSLDQGLQFLIQYYNGEERAKGNILERFSAQQFPDLHSELNLSSLELGDSALYFCASSPEVGGAYEQYFGPGTRLTVT.

The rearrangement uses TRBV18 and TRBJ1-2; D gene ambiguous. The CDR3 length is 14 residues. The ends were cut back, 5 bases at V and 7 bases at J, with 17 bases in the middle. The germline gives CDR1 KGHSH, CDR2 LQKENI. Here the CDR3 reads CASSLDSTRGGYTF. In nucleotides, the CDR3 is TGTGCCAGCTCATTGGATTCTACCCGAGGTGGCTACACCTTC.

CDR3 coding DNA: TGTGCCAGCAGTCCTCCGACTAGCGGGATCTACAATGAGCAGTTCTTC. Protein sequence: CASSPPTSGIYNEQFF. The chain carries TRBV28 and TRBJ2-1, with 11 bases fitting TRBD2. Germline CDR1 is MDHEN and CDR2 is SYDVKM. The CDR3 is 16 amino acids. V gave up 5 bases and J gave up 3 bases; unmatched junction bases: 6. Complete variable domain (other parts from reference TRBV28 and TRBJ2-1): DVKVTQSSRYLVKRTGEKVFLECVQDMDHENMFWYRQDPGLGLRLIYFSYDVKMKEKGDIPEGYSVSREKKERFSLILESASTNQTSMYLCASSPPTSGIYNEQFFGPGTRLTVL.

The chain has TRBV19 and TRBJ2-3, with unresolved D. The length of the CDR3 is 14 residues. CDR1 is LNHDA and CDR2 is SQIVND in the germline V gene (reference sequence). V gave up 1 base and J gave up 0 bases, with 5 bases separating them. The chain's CDR3 is CASSIGHSTDTQYF. CDR3 DNA sequence: TGTGCCAGTAGTATAGGGCATAGCACAGATACGCAGTATTTT.

The V and J genes are TRBV6-6 and TRBJ2-5, with D possibly matching TRBD1 (6 bases). In germline, CDR1 is MNHNY, CDR2 SVGAGI (reference sequence). This CDR3 has 12 residues. V was trimmed by 8 bases and J by 2 bases, leaving 9 bases between them. The CDR3 DNA is TGTGCCAGCGGTCAGGGGCAAGAGACCCAGTACTTC. Encoded protein: CASGQGQETQYF.

The chain is built from TRBV28 and TRBJ1-3; D is undetermined. V lost 4 bases and J 0 bases, leaving 7 bases between the germline ends. Germline-derived CDR1 and CDR2 are MDHEN and SYDVKM. This CDR3 is built from 14 residues. DNA of the CDR3: TGTGCCAGCAGTTCCCACGGCTCTGGAAACACCATATATTTT. It specifies CASSSHGSGNTIYF.

The V and J genes are TRBV18 and TRBJ2-5; TRBD2 matches 12 bases. This CDR3 has 15 residues. The junction had 7 bases not matched to a gene; V was cut back by 6 bases and J by 5 bases. Per germline, CDR1 KGHSH and CDR2 LQKENI. The DNA for the CDR3 is TGTGCCAGCTCGCCTCTAGCGGGAGGGCTCGAGACCCAGTACTTC. Translation gives CASSPLAGGLETQYF. The complete variable domain, with remaining parts taken from reference TRBV18 and TRBJ2-5, reads NAGVMQNPRHLVRRRGQEARLRCSPMKGHSHVYWYRQLPEEGLKFMVYLQKENIIDESGMPKERFSAEFPKEGPSILRIQQVVRGDSAAYFCASSPLAGGLETQYFGPGTRLLVL.

The chain combines TRBV7-7 with TRBJ2-5; D possibly corresponds to TRBD1 (6 bases). V lost 11 bases and J 5 bases, leaving 12 bases between the germline ends. The CDR3 is 11 amino acids. The germline gives CDR1 SSHAT, CDR2 FNYEAQ (reference sequence). This CDR3 is CASSQGETQYF. Written as DNA, the CDR3 is TGTGCCTCCAGCCAGGGGGAGACCCAGTACTTC.

V is TRBV28 and J is TRBJ1-1; 7 bases map to TRBD1. Per germline, CDR1 MDHEN and CDR2 SYDVKM. The CDR3 has 14 residues. The V segment lost 6 bases and the J segment 5 bases; nucleotides outside the gene matches: 9. The CDR3 nucleotides are TGTGCCAGCAGAACCGACAGGGAGGGAACTGAAGCTTTCTTT. It codes for CASRTDREGTEAFF.

The chain links TRBV5-5 to TRBJ1-2; D is undetermined. V lost 4 bases to trimming and J lost 4 bases, with 14 bases between them. The germline V gene encodes CDR1 SGHKS and CDR2 YYEKEE (reference sequence). The CDR3 is 14 residues long. This CDR3 reads CASSHVLGGYGYTF. CDR3 in DNA: TGTGCCAGCAGCCATGTTCTAGGCGGCTATGGCTACACCTTC.

The chain links TRBV10-3 to TRBJ2-5, with 11 bases identical to TRBD2. The DNA matches TRBJ2-7 better at its end, which makes the J call doubtful. This CDR3 contains 15 residues. Germline CDR1 and CDR2: ENHRY and SYGVKD. CDR3 sequence (DNA): TGTGCCATCAGCTCCGGGACTAGCGGAAACTACGAGCAGTACTTC. This gives the protein CAISSGTSGNYEQYF.

The chain is built from TRBV9 and TRBJ2-7; possible D gene TRBD2, 7 bases. Trimming cost V 0 bases and J 2 bases, with 12 bases left between them. The CDR3 sequence is 15 residues long. CDR1 SGDLS and CDR2 YYNGEE come from the germline V gene. This CDR3 is CASSVEGGNPYEQYF. CDR3 sequence (DNA): TGTGCCAGCAGCGTAGAGGGGGGGAACCCCTACGAGCAGTACTTC. Together with reference TRBV9 and TRBJ2-7, the CDR3 gives the full variable domain: DSGVTQTPKHLITATGQRVTLRCSPRSGDLSVYWYQQSLDQGLQFLIQYYNGEERAKGNILERFSAQQFPDLHSELNLSSLELGDSALYFCASSVEGGNPYEQYFGPGTRLTVT.

The rearrangement links TRBV6-6 to TRBJ2-7; no clear D gene. CDR1 MNHNY and CDR2 SVGAGI come from the germline V gene (reference sequence). This CDR3 contains 14 residues. Trimming shortened V by 4 bases and J by 5 bases, and 15 bases separated the two germline ends. As DNA, the CDR3 is TGTGCCAGCAGTTCCCCAGCCCGACCCAACGAGCAGTACTTC. This encodes CASSSPARPNEQYF.

The chain couples TRBV29-1 to TRBJ1-4; D possibly corresponds to TRBD1 (5 bases). V was shortened by 4 bases and J by 0 bases, with 15 bases between the two germline ends. The CDR3 sequence is 16 residues long. Germline V lookup: CDR1 SQVTM, CDR2 ANQGSEA. The CDR3 sequence: CSVVVGTYATNEKLFF. DNA of the CDR3: TGCAGCGTTGTCGTTGGGACTTACGCAACTAATGAAAAACTGTTTTTT.